What follows is one T cell receptor (beta chain) and its context. Its antigen remains unknown. Trimming took 5 bases from V and 2 from J, leaving 17 bases between them. Per germline, CDR1 LNHDA and CDR2 SQIVND (reference sequence). The CDR3 has 16 amino acids. These data belong to a study of cytomegalovirus exposure and HLA in healthy donors. Study-level points and caveats: Specificity of a few CMV-associated chains for CMV antigens was verified in vitro.

In the PCR, 60 Vbeta and 13 Jbeta primers were used. Sequenced by immunoSEQ multiplex PCR; TCRdb stores in-frame clones only, minus some. The table lists 90,000 to 120,000 clones, approximately 72% of them singletons. The clonotype comes from a male donor in good health and CMV-seropositive. V gene TRBV19 combines with J gene TRBJ2-3; D possibly corresponds to TRBD1 (6 bases). Sequencing was carried out using PBMCs. The CDR3 is CASSFLRDIYTDTQYF. CDR3 sequence (DNA): TGTGCCAGTAGTTTCCTACGGGACATCTACACAGATACGCAGTATTTT.